This TCR beta chain appears in the sequencing data of a study of T cell changes during pregnancy in multiple sclerosis. Using immunoSEQ multiplex PCR, the repertoire was profiled, and TCRdb retains in-frame clones only, with some absent. The table lists around 100,000 clones, 91% of them singletons. This CDR3 has 17 amino acids. Germline V CDR1 and CDR2: MNHEY, SMNVEV (reference sequence). V shed 2 bases, J shed 0 bases, and the junction held 0 bases outside the gene matches. V and J are TRBV27 and TRBJ2-6; 11 bases line up with TRBD1. This sequence was found in a female donor with multiple sclerosis, enrolled in a pregnancy study. The source was peripheral blood, collected after pregnancy. The CDR3 here is CASSLGTGGSGANVLTF. DNA for the CDR3: TGTGCCAGCAGTTTAGGGACAGGGGGCTCTGGGGCCAACGTCCTGACTTTC.